This TCR beta chain was identified during a study of cytomegalovirus exposure and HLA in healthy donors. Study-level results: TCR beta chain V- and J-gene trimming was linked, in a later analysis, to a missense variant in DCLRE1C.

Per germline, CDR1 SGHNT and CDR2 YYREEE (reference sequence). V shed 0 bases and J shed 0 bases, with 7 bases lying between them. The CDR3 covers 15 residues. Researchers ran the PCR with 60 Vbeta and 13 Jbeta primers. TCRdb keeps only in-frame clones here, not all; method: immunoSEQ multiplex PCR. This table holds over 80,000 clones, roughly 71% found once. Of note for this clone: Antigen unknown.

The material sequenced was PBMCs. This TCR came from a young woman in good health and CMV-seropositive. The chain joins TRBV5-4 to TRBJ2-1, with a weak D call TRBD1 (6 bases). CDR3 protein: CASSLGQVSYNEQFF. CDR3 nucleotides: TGTGCCAGCAGCTTGGGACAGGTCTCCTACAATGAGCAGTTCTTC.